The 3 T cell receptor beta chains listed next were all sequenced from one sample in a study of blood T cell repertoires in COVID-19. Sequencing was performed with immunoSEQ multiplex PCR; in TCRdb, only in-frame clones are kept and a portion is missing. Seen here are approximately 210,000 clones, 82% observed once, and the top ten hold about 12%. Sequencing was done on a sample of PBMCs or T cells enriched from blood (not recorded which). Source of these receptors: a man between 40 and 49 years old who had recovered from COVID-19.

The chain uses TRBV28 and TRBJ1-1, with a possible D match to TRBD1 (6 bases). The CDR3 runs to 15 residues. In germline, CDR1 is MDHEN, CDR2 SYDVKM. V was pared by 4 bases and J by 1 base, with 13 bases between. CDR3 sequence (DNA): TGTGCCAGCAGTTCCCCCCAGACAGGGAACACTGAAGCTTTCTTT. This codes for CASSSPQTGNTEAFF.

For the CDR3, the DNA is TGTGCCAGTACTAGTGGTAGGGGGCGGTACACTGAAGCTTTCTTT. It encodes CASTSGRGRYTEAFF. This sequence joins TRBV19 and TRBJ1-1; 7 positions agree with TRBD1. This CDR3 spans 15 amino acids. Germline values: CDR1 LNHDA, CDR2 SQIVND (reference sequence). V dropped 7 bases and J dropped 3; count of bases not matched to a gene: 11. The complete variable domain, with remaining parts taken from reference TRBV19 and TRBJ1-1, reads DGGITQSPKYLFRKEGQNVTLSCEQNLNHDAMYWYRQDPGQGLRLIYYSQIVNDFQKGDIAEGYSVSREKKESFPLTVTSAQKNPTAFYLCASTSGRGRYTEAFFGQGTRLTVV.

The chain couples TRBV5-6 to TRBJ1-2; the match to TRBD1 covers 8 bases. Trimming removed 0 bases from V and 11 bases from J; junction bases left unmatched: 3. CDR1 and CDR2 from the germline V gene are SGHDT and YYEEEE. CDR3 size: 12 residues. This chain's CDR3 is CASSLGQGSYTF. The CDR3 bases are TGTGCCAGCAGCTTGGGACAGGGGAGTTACACCTTC.